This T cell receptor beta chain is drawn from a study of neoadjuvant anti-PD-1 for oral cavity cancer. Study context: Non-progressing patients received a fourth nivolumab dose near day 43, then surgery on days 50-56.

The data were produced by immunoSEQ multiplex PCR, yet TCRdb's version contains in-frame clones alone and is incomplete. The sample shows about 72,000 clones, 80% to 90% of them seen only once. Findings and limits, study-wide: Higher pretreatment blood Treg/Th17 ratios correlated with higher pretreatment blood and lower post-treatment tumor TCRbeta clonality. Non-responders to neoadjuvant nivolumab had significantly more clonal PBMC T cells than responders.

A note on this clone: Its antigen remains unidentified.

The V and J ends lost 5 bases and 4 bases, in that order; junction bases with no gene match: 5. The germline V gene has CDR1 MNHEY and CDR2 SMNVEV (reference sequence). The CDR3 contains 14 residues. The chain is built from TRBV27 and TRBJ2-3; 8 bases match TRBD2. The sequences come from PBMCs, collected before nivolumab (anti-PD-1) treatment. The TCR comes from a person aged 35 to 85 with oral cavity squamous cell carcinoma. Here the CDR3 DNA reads TGTGCCAGCAGTGACCTGACTAGCGCAGATACGCAGTATTTT. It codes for CASSDLTSADTQYF.